Listed below are T cell receptor beta chains from one sample, sequenced in a study of T cell changes during pregnancy in multiple sclerosis. This table comes from immunoSEQ multiplex PCR, and its TCRdb copy is limited to in-frame clones, with some not included. Of tens of thousands of clones listed, 93% were seen once; the top ten hold around 0.58%. Here the sequenced sample was CD4+ T cells from peripheral blood mononuclear cells, taken in the third trimester of pregnancy. These receptors originate from a female donor with multiple sclerosis, enrolled in a pregnancy study. Both conserved end residues are trimmed from each CDR3. D genes are given only for firm matches.

D gene: TRBD1; V gene: TRBV18; J gene: TRBJ1-4; CDR3 protein: ASSLGTGSEKLF
D gene: TRBD1; V gene: TRBV5-8; J gene: TRBJ2-7; CDR3 protein: ASAPLPGQNLWEQY
D gene: -; V gene: TRBV7-5; J gene: TRBJ2-7; CDR3 protein: VRSLVGGQDPYEQY
D gene: -; V gene: TRBV19; J gene: TRBJ2-5; CDR3 protein: ASSPPRAGETQY
D gene: -; V gene: TRBV9; J gene: TRBJ1-3; CDR3 protein: ASSVEPGDPLSGNTIY
D gene: -; V gene: TRBV10-3; J gene: TRBJ1-2; CDR3 protein: AISAEGVIHGYT
D gene: -; V gene: TRBV18; J gene: TRBJ1-4; CDR3 protein: ASSPREGVATNEKLF
D gene: -; V gene: TRBV2; J gene: TRBJ1-5; CDR3 protein: ASRGTFGNQPQH
D gene: TRBD1; V gene: TRBV5-1; J gene: TRBJ1-2; CDR3 protein: ASSLGGQGQGYT
D gene: -; V gene: TRBV5-1; J gene: TRBJ2-2; CDR3 protein: ASSAAGIIGELF
D gene: TRBD1; V gene: TRBV28; J gene: TRBJ2-6; CDR3 protein: ASSSQGEPGANVLT
D gene: -; V gene: TRBV5-8; J gene: TRBJ2-2; CDR3 protein: ASSLVANTGELF
D gene: -; V gene: TRBV27; J gene: TRBJ1-2; CDR3 protein: ASSLMGDHGYT
D gene: -; V gene: TRBV4-3; J gene: TRBJ1-1; CDR3 protein: ASSQDTGGNTEAF
D gene: TRBD1; V gene: TRBV27; J gene: TRBJ1-2; CDR3 protein: ASSFRGQGHLGYT
D gene: -; V gene: TRBV5-1; J gene: TRBJ2-6; CDR3 protein: ASSFRSDSRSLSGANVLT